What follows describes a single T cell receptor beta chain. This entry belongs to a study of shared clonotypes between healthy human individuals. Healthy HIV-negative adults with no recent acute infections or vaccinations were recruited as donors. How the authors handled the data: Filtering was not the same, since immunoSEQ gave junction-only sequences without quality scores. The table came from immunoSEQ multiplex PCR; TCRdb's copy has only in-frame clones and leaves some out. That table gives V, J and clone size, and the DNA gave D and trimming. The table records under 1,900,000 clones, around 98.5% of them present only once. The CDR3 totals 15 residues. With 1 base clipped from V and 5 bases from J, the junction kept 4 bases outside the gene matches. Germline CDR1 reads MGHDK; CDR2 reads SYGVNS.

The material sequenced was naive CD4+ T cells sorted from blood. Subset denoted: CD45RA+ positively selected. The V and J genes are TRBV25-1 and TRBJ2-2; 7 nucleotides align to TRBD1. The TCR originated in a man aged 25-45 years in good health. The CDR3 spells CASSEWAGGTGELFF. CDR3 bases: TGTGCCAGCAGTGAATGGGCAGGGGGAACCGGGGAGCTGTTTTTT. Full variable domain (rest looked up from reference TRBV25-1 and TRBJ2-2): EADIYQTPRYLVIGTGKKITLECSQTMGHDKMYWYQQDPGMELHLIHYSYGVNSTEKGDLSSESTVSRIRTEHFPLTLESARPSHTSQYLCASSEWAGGTGELFFGEGSRLTVL.